Below are 10 T cell receptor beta chains sequenced from a single sample in a study of regulatory T cells in long-lasting Graves disease. Library construction for TCR beta used iRepertoire HTBI primers and Arm-PCR of CDR3 regions. Via MiXCR, TCRdb re-called the multiplex PCR reads, giving one row per CDR3 protein. The table shows 400,000 to 500,000 distinct CDR3 sequences, with roughly 21% occurring only once. Described time point: persistent/refractory GD, antithyroid drugs over 5 years with positive TRAb. Researchers made the TCR library from RNA that was extracted from PBMCs. The sequences come from peripheral blood mononuclear cells (PBMCs), collected when the disease was refractory, from a patient treated with antithyroid drugs. The receptors come from a female donor with Graves disease.

The chain carries TRBV5-1 and TRBJ2-7, with TRBD2 identical over 13 bases. There are 17 residues in the CDR3. V lost 4 bases and J lost 0; bases outside the gene matches: 7. Germline V gene sequence: CDR1 SGHRS, CDR2 YFSETQ. CDR3 nucleotide sequence: TGCGCCAGCAGCGTCGGACTAGCGGGAGACTTCTCCTACGAGCAGTACTTC. This encodes CASSVGLAGDFSYEQYF.

In this sample, this clonotype turned up many times. V gene TRBV2 combines with J gene TRBJ2-2; 10 nucleotides agree with TRBD1. With V trimmed by 10 bases and J by 5 bases, 10 bases remained unmatched. This CDR3 spans 15 amino acids. CDR1 SNHLY and CDR2 FYNNEI come from the germline V gene. The DNA for the CDR3 is TGTGCCACCGGCAGCGGGACAGGGGTTACCGGGGAGCTGTTTTTT. It codes for CATGSGTGVTGELFF. The full variable domain, in which reference TRBV2 and TRBJ2-2 provide the parts outside the CDR3, is EPEVTQTPSHQVTQMGQEVILRCVPISNHLYFYWYRQILGQKVEFLVSFYNNEISEKSEIFDDQFSVERPDGSNFTLKIRSTKLEDSAMYFCATGSGTGVTGELFFGEGSRLTVL.

This chain joins TRBV2 and TRBJ2-3; 7 positions match TRBD1. The CDR3 extends over 14 amino acids. Germline CDR1 SNHLY, CDR2 FYNNEI. The junction had 5 bases not matched to a gene; V was cut back by 8 bases and J by 0 bases. The CDR3 sequence is CASFRDRSTDTQYF. DNA of the CDR3: TGTGCCAGCTTCCGGGACAGAAGCACAGATACGCAGTATTTT.

This clonotype was observed many times. The chain combines TRBV20-1 with TRBJ2-7; 10 bases are a match to TRBD2. The CDR3 has 15 amino acids. J gave up 7 bases and V 2 bases, and 11 bases lay outside the gene matches. The germline CDR1 and CDR2 sequences are DFQATT and SNEGSKA (reference sequence). The CDR3 DNA follows: TGCAGTGCTAGACCCCAACGGACTAGCGGAAGAGAGCAGTACTTC. Translating gives CSARPQRTSGREQYF.

On this clonotype: A much larger clone sits a single nucleotide away, making a read error possible. The chain employs TRBV3-1 and TRBJ1-1, with D possibly matching TRBD1 (5 bases). Germline-derived CDR1 and CDR2 are LGHDT and YNNKEL (reference sequence). The CDR3 extends over 14 amino acids. CDR3 amino acids: CASSQGGENTEASF. CDR3 nucleotide sequence: TGTGCCAGCAGCCAAGGGGGGGAGAACACTGAAGCTTCCTTT.

In this sample, this clonotype turned up a few times. V and J are TRBV5-1 and TRBJ2-5, with TRBD2 matching over 14 bases. Trimming at V came to 5 bases and at J to 5 bases, leaving 5 bases not matched to a gene. Germline V gives CDR1 SGHRS, CDR2 YFSETQ. The length of the CDR3 is 15 residues. DNA of the CDR3: TGCGCCAGCAGGTCGGGACTAGCGGGAGACGAGACCCAGTACTTC. It specifies CASRSGLAGDETQYF.

The V and J genes are TRBV20-1 and TRBJ1-3; possible D gene TRBD1, 5 bases. The CDR3 sequence is 14 residues long. Trimming removed 6 bases from V and 0 bases from J, with 12 bases in between. Germline V gene lookup returns CDR1 DFQATT and CDR2 SNEGSKA (reference sequence). The CDR3, as DNA: TGCAGTGCAAACACTGGGGCCTCTGGAAACACCATATATTTT. This encodes CSANTGASGNTIYF.

This clonotype came up a few times. V and J are TRBV19 and TRBJ2-2, with 11 bases fitting TRBD2. With 7 bases clipped from V and 0 bases from J, the junction kept 1 base outside the gene matches. Germline CDR1 reads LNHDA; CDR2 reads SQIVND (reference sequence). The CDR3 totals 15 residues. Here the CDR3 reads CASTSGRTNTGELFF. For the CDR3, the DNA is TGTGCCAGTACTAGCGGGAGGACGAACACCGGGGAGCTGTTTTTT.

This clonotype was seen a handful of times. The chain recombines TRBV6-5 with TRBJ2-7; 8 bases align to TRBD1. This CDR3 region has 13 residues. Germline V CDR1 and CDR2: MNHEY, SVGAGI. V shed 4 bases and J 9 bases; nucleotides not matched to a gene: 8. The CDR3 DNA sequence: TGTGCCAGCAGTTCAGGGGGCGCAGGATGGCAGTACTTC. Residues: CASSSGGAGWQYF.

This clonotype appeared many times. The chain has TRBV12-3 or TRBV12-4 and TRBJ2-3; D is unresolved. V was shortened by 5 bases and J by 2 bases, with 8 bases between the two germline ends. The CDR3 spans 13 residues. The CDR3 here is CASSRSITDTQYF. DNA of the CDR3: TGTGCCAGCAGTCGATCAATCACAGATACGCAGTATTTT.